This T cell receptor beta chain was found in a study of cytomegalovirus exposure and HLA in healthy donors. The overall study: Among the approximately 410 genotyped donors, more than 70% were placed in the Caucasian-associated ancestry cluster.

This clone occurred a few times. Its target is unknown. PCR employed 60 Vbeta and 13 Jbeta primers. Libraries were prepared by immunoSEQ multiplex PCR; TCRdb keeps only in-frame clonotypes and omits some of them. The table lists approximately 110,000 clones, around 74% of them singletons. The CDR3 spans 14 residues. Germline V gene lookup returns CDR1 KGHSH and CDR2 LQKENI. Deletions cut 4 bases from V and 1 base from J, with 10 bases between. Study findings and constraints: The authors enumerated some 170 TCR beta chains as linked to cytomegalovirus.

This receptor was taken from a woman between 45 and 65 years old in good health and CMV-seropositive. This chain connects TRBV18 to TRBJ2-5, with a tentative D call TRBD1 (6 bases). The sequenced material came from PBMCs. The CDR3 loop reads CASSLVQGQETQYF. In nucleotides, the CDR3 is TGTGCCAGCTCACTTGTACAGGGCCAAGAGACCCAGTACTTC.